The clone carrying this T cell receptor beta chain was counted many times. Its matching antigen is unknown. V was cut by 1 base and J by 3 bases, with 16 bases left in between. Per germline, CDR1 MGHRA and CDR2 YSYEKL. The CDR3 loop spans 17 amino acids. Researchers barred patients who had uncontrolled infection, other autoimmune disease, pregnancy or lactation. TCR beta CDR3 region amplification was performed from RNA transcripts. Initially, a first-round RT-PCR of the TCR CDR3 employed the HTBI primer set. TCRdb reanalysed the multiplex PCR reads using MiXCR and keeps one entry per CDR3 protein. The sample lists about 400,000 distinct CDR3 sequences, roughly 15% occurring once. The data were taken from a study of T cells in Graves' hyperthyroidism and ophthalmopathy. General study points: Ophthalmopathy could be told apart from stable hyperthyroidism with a 13 V-J model.

The receptor's source is a woman aged 55-70 years with Graves' ophthalmopathy. The sample comprised blood. The gene calls are TRBV4-1 and TRBJ2-1; D call uncertain. CDR3 sequence (DNA): TGCGCCAGCAGCCAAGCCCCCGGCGGAGTGGGCTACAATGAGCAGTTCTTC. Amino acids: CASSQAPGGVGYNEQFF.